This TCR beta chain was identified in a study of human T cells and chemical hapten exposure. V lost 3 bases to trimming and J lost 5 bases, with 14 bases between them. The length of the CDR3 is 15 residues. Germline-derived CDR1 and CDR2 are SGHVS and FNYEAQ. TCRdb fed the RACE reads into MiXCR, producing one record per CDR3 protein. The sample holds about 50,000 distinct CDR3 sequences, around 4% seen once. Time point denoted: healthy volunteer bleed at 2 weeks. The authors extracted total RNA from unfractionated whole blood. This clonotype occurred a few times. The clonotype comes from a female donor in good health. Some clones in this sample may be carry-over from other donors' samples. J is TRBJ1-5 and V is TRBV7-6; D remains ambiguous. Sequencing used whole blood. The CDR3 nucleotides read TGTGCCAGCAGCTTGGACGCGATATCGGATCAGCCCCAGCATTTT. The encoded protein is CASSLDAISDQPQHF.